A selection of T cell receptor beta chains follows, all from one sample in a study of blood T cells in healthy people across ages. TCRdb re-called the 5' RACE reads with MiXCR, one entry per CDR3 protein. The sample lists hundreds of thousands of distinct CDR3 sequences, around 31% occurring once. Sequencing was carried out using blood. Every receptor here comes from a woman aged 80 or over in good health. CDR3s include the opening cysteine and the closing phenylalanine or tryptophan. Each record gives: J gene, clone size, D gene, V gene, CDR3 DNA, CDR3 protein. The D gene is left open where the match is weak. Size tells how often a clone was seen (once, few, many) or the class of an expanded clone, and some rows leave it out.

J gene: TRBJ2-7
clone size: many
D gene: NA
V gene: TRBV3-1
CDR3 DNA: TGTGCCAGCAGCCTCCAGGCAGGCGAGCAGTACTTC
CDR3 protein: CASSLQAGEQYF

J gene: TRBJ2-1
clone size: many
D gene: TRBD2
V gene: TRBV6-1
CDR3 DNA: TGTGCCAGCAGTGGTTCTAGCGGGGGCCTCAATGAGCAGTTCTTC
CDR3 protein: CASSGSSGGLNEQFF

J gene: TRBJ2-1
clone size: many
D gene: TRBD1
V gene: TRBV10-3
CDR3 DNA: TGTGCCATCAGTCCCTACAGGGGCAATTATGTGTACGATGAGCAGTTCTTC
CDR3 protein: CAISPYRGNYVYDEQFF

J gene: TRBJ1-5
clone size: few
D gene: TRBD1
V gene: TRBV6-2/TRBV6-3
CDR3 DNA: TGTGCCAGCAGTTACGCCTTATTTCAGACAGGGGTTAGCAATCAGCCCCAGCATTTT
CDR3 protein: CASSYALFQTGVSNQPQHF

J gene: TRBJ1-1
clone size: NA
D gene: NA
V gene: TRBV21-1
CDR3 DNA: TGTGCCAGCACCCCAGTTAAGGTGCGGACTAACACTGAAGCTTTCTTT
CDR3 protein: CASTPVKVRTNTEAFF

J gene: TRBJ2-1
clone size: many
D gene: NA
V gene: TRBV7-2
CDR3 DNA: TGTGCCAGCAGCTTAGTGACTTCATCCTACAATGAGCAGTTCTTC
CDR3 protein: CASSLVTSSYNEQFF

J gene: TRBJ2-7
clone size: many
D gene: NA
V gene: TRBV7-3
CDR3 DNA: TGTGCCAGCAGCTTAAGCGGGACAGTAACCGAGCAGTACTTC
CDR3 protein: CASSLSGTVTEQYF

J gene: TRBJ2-7
clone size: many
D gene: NA
V gene: TRBV7-3
CDR3 DNA: TGTGCCAGCAGCTCCTCGGGCAGGGACGAGCAGTACTTC
CDR3 protein: CASSSSGRDEQYF

J gene: TRBJ2-1
clone size: many
D gene: NA
V gene: TRBV9
CDR3 DNA: TGTGCCAGCAGCGTAAACTCAGTCCATGAGCAGTTCTTC
CDR3 protein: CASSVNSVHEQFF

J gene: TRBJ2-1
clone size: many
D gene: TRBD2
V gene: TRBV12-3/TRBV12-4
CDR3 DNA: TGTGCCAGCAGTTTCAAGCGGGGGGGGGATGAGCAGTTCTTC
CDR3 protein: CASSFKRGGDEQFF

J gene: TRBJ1-2
clone size: NA
D gene: NA
V gene: TRBV27
CDR3 DNA: TGTGCCAGCAGTTTCATTTCGGGCCAGTCCTATGGCTACACCTTC
CDR3 protein: CASSFISGQSYGYTF

J gene: TRBJ2-1
clone size: many
D gene: TRBD2
V gene: TRBV7-2
CDR3 DNA: TGTGCCAGCAGCCCAGAGGTGCGGGGGGGAACCTCCTACAATGAGCAGTTCTTC
CDR3 protein: CASSPEVRGGTSYNEQFF

J gene: TRBJ2-7
clone size: many
D gene: TRBD2
V gene: TRBV28
CDR3 DNA: TGTGCCAGCAGTCCGGGAGGAAGTCTCAGCGCCTACGAGCAGTACTTC
CDR3 protein: CASSPGGSLSAYEQYF

J gene: TRBJ2-5
clone size: many
D gene: NA
V gene: TRBV20-1
CDR3 DNA: TGCAGTGCTTCACAGAAGACCCAGTACTTC
CDR3 protein: CSASQKTQYF

J gene: TRBJ2-3
clone size: many
D gene: NA
V gene: TRBV7-2
CDR3 DNA: TGTGCCAGCAGCTTAGCGGGGGGCTCGGGAGATACGCAGTATTTT
CDR3 protein: CASSLAGGSGDTQYF

J gene: TRBJ2-6
clone size: few
D gene: NA
V gene: TRBV20-1
CDR3 DNA: TGCAGTGCTAGGGCCAGGGAAAGCCCTGGGGCCAACGTCCTGACTTTC
CDR3 protein: CSARARESPGANVLTF

J gene: TRBJ2-7
clone size: many
D gene: NA
V gene: TRBV4-1
CDR3 DNA: TGCGCCAGCAGCCTAGTCCTCGTAGGGGTTAGGAGCGAGCAGTACTTC
CDR3 protein: CASSLVLVGVRSEQYF

J gene: TRBJ1-2
clone size: many
D gene: NA
V gene: TRBV20-1
CDR3 DNA: TGCAGTGCTGAAGGGCCCGGGACTGATAAAGCTAACTATGGCTACACCTTC
CDR3 protein: CSAEGPGTDKANYGYTF

J gene: TRBJ1-5
clone size: many
D gene: NA
V gene: TRBV10-3
CDR3 DNA: TGTGCCATCAGTGAGTCCGAAAAGCCCCAGCATTTT
CDR3 protein: CAISESEKPQHF

J gene: TRBJ2-1
clone size: few
D gene: TRBD2
V gene: TRBV7-8
CDR3 DNA: TGTGCCAGCAGCTTAGCGCGGGGGGGCCCGCTGTTCTTC
CDR3 protein: CASSLARGGPLFF

J gene: TRBJ1-5
clone size: many
D gene: NA
V gene: TRBV12-3/TRBV12-4
CDR3 DNA: TGTGCCAGCAGTTTTTGGGGGAGCAGACGAGTCGATCAGCCCCAGCATTTT
CDR3 protein: CASSFWGSRRVDQPQHF

J gene: TRBJ1-1
clone size: NA
D gene: NA
V gene: TRBV29-1
CDR3 DNA: TGCAGCGTTGGGGATCTCGGTTTTTTTTCCCCCACTGAAGCTTTCTTT
CDR3 protein: CSVGDLGFFSPTEAFF

J gene: TRBJ1-6
clone size: many
D gene: NA
V gene: TRBV5-5
CDR3 DNA: TGTGCCAGCAGCGTCGGCCGCCCTGGGAATTCACCCCTCCACTTT
CDR3 protein: CASSVGRPGNSPLHF

J gene: TRBJ1-1
clone size: many
D gene: NA
V gene: TRBV12-3/TRBV12-4
CDR3 DNA: TGTGCCAGCACTAAGACAGAAAGGACTGAAGCTTTCTTT
CDR3 protein: CASTKTERTEAFF

J gene: TRBJ1-2
clone size: many
D gene: NA
V gene: TRBV27
CDR3 DNA: TGTGCCAGCAGTTTGCAGGGCGATGGCTACACCTTC
CDR3 protein: CASSLQGDGYTF

J gene: TRBJ1-6
clone size: many
D gene: TRBD1
V gene: TRBV7-2
CDR3 DNA: TGTGCCAGCAGCGGCAGGGGGCCTGACACACCCCTCCACTTT
CDR3 protein: CASSGRGPDTPLHF

J gene: TRBJ1-2
clone size: many
D gene: NA
V gene: TRBV6-5
CDR3 DNA: TGTGCCAGCAGTTACCGAGGGCAGGGTGGCTACACCTTC
CDR3 protein: CASSYRGQGGYTF

J gene: TRBJ2-1
clone size: many
D gene: TRBD2
V gene: TRBV9
CDR3 DNA: TGTGCCAGCAGCGCCAAAATCAGACTAGCGGGGGGCCCCGGTGAGCAGTTCTTC
CDR3 protein: CASSAKIRLAGGPGEQFF

J gene: TRBJ2-1
clone size: many
D gene: TRBD2
V gene: TRBV4-2
CDR3 DNA: TGTGCCAGCAGCTGGCGGGGGGGCGGGTACAATGAGCAGTTCTTC
CDR3 protein: CASSWRGGGYNEQFF

J gene: TRBJ2-3
clone size: many
D gene: NA
V gene: TRBV9
CDR3 DNA: TGTGCCAGCAGCGTAGCCAACCTCCCGCAGTATTTT
CDR3 protein: CASSVANLPQYF

J gene: TRBJ1-5
clone size: NA
D gene: TRBD1
V gene: TRBV6-6
CDR3 DNA: TGTGCCAGCAGGCACAGTCAGGGGGCTCAGCCCCAGCATTTT
CDR3 protein: CASRHSQGAQPQHF